Presented here are 16 T cell receptor beta chains from one specimen sequenced in a study of beta chain features in type 1 diabetes. Expressed TCRB transcripts were sequenced because the isolated RNA had all been reverse transcribed beforehand. Assay: immunoSEQ multiplex PCR; the TCRdb copy retains only in-frame clones and omits some. The table has hundreds of thousands of clones, roughly 31% seen once. Sequenced material: naive CD4+ T cells from blood. These receptors were taken from a man younger than 35 in good health.

This clone came up a few times. The chain uses TRBV29-1 and TRBJ2-4, with 11 bases identical to TRBD1. The V segment lost 7 bases and the J segment 8 bases; nucleotides outside the gene matches: 7. The CDR3 consists of 13 residues. The germline gives CDR1 SQVTM, CDR2 ANQGSEA. The CDR3, as DNA: TGCAGCGGCGCGGACAGGGGGCTAGACATTCAGTACTTC. It specifies CSGADRGLDIQYF.

The CDR3 protein is CASSLRLGAYEQYF. DNA for the CDR3: TGTGCCAGCAGTTTAAGGCTGGGCGCCTACGAGCAGTACTTC. The chain employs TRBV27 and TRBJ2-7; no clear D gene. This CDR3 region has 14 residues. V was clipped by 2 bases and J by 2 bases, with 10 bases between them. CDR1 is MNHEY, CDR2 SMNVEV, per germline (reference sequence).

The chain links TRBV4-2 to TRBJ2-1, with TRBD2 matching over 7 bases. This CDR3 has 15 amino acids. CDR1 LGHNA and CDR2 YNFKEQ come from the germline V gene. Trimming at V came to 0 bases and at J to 8 bases, leaving 7 bases not matched to a gene. CDR3 sequence (DNA): TGTGCCAGCAGCCAAGATGATCCGGCGGGGGATGAGCAGTTCTTC. It is translated as CASSQDDPAGDEQFF.

This rearrangement joins TRBV30 to TRBJ1-5; 7 bases agree with TRBD1. CDR1 GTSNPN and CDR2 SVGIG come from the germline V gene (reference sequence). Unmatched junction bases numbered 9, after V lost 0 bases and J lost 4 bases. This CDR3 comprises 16 residues. Here the CDR3 reads CAWSVSWTGTNQPQHF. The CDR3 region has the DNA TGTGCCTGGAGTGTTTCATGGACAGGAACTAATCAGCCCCAGCATTTT.

This clone was counted a few times. This chain joins TRBV9 and TRBJ2-5, with D unclear. The V gene's germline CDR1 is SGDLS and CDR2 YYNGEE. CDR3 length equals 15 residues. V lost 0 bases, J lost 1 base, and 10 bases lay in between. CDR3: CASSVAGYIQETQYF. The CDR3 bases are TGTGCCAGCAGCGTAGCGGGCTACATCCAAGAGACCCAGTACTTC.

This clone was picked up a small number of times. The chain combines TRBV12-5 with TRBJ1-2, with D maybe TRBD1 (5 bases). Germline values: CDR1 LGHNT, CDR2 FRNRAP. The CDR3 runs to 14 residues. Trimming took off 6 bases at V and 4 bases at J, with 15 bases between the two ends. The CDR3 DNA follows: TGTGCTAGTGGATTTGGGACCGACACCTATGGCTACACCTTC. It is translated as CASGFGTDTYGYTF.

This clone was detected only a few times. V is TRBV4-2 and J is TRBJ2-7; the match to TRBD2 covers 10 bases. V trimming: 0 bases; J trimming: 6 bases; junction bases outside the gene matches: 2. Per the germline V gene, CDR1 is LGHNA and CDR2 is YNFKEQ. The CDR3 spans 14 residues. The CDR3 region has the DNA TGTGCCAGCAGCCAAGATGTAGCGGGAGGCGAGCAGTACTTC. Amino acids: CASSQDVAGGEQYF.

This clone was found once. The chain uses TRBV28 and TRBJ2-1, with 10 bases identical to TRBD2. The V gene's germline CDR1 is MDHEN and CDR2 SYDVKM. Trimming removed 8 bases from V and 7 bases from J; junction bases left unmatched: 5. There are 13 residues in the CDR3. CDR3 coding DNA: TGTGCCAGCCGGACTAGCGGTCAAAATGAGCAGTTCTTC. This gives the protein CASRTSGQNEQFF.

A note on this clone: Other nucleotide sequences in the sample specify the same CDR3. The chain employs TRBV5-1 and TRBJ2-3; D gene ambiguous. V dropped 4 bases and J dropped 4 bases, with 4 bases sitting between them. The germline V gene encodes CDR1 SGHRS and CDR2 YFSETQ. The CDR3 totals 11 residues. The CDR3 loop is CASSLADTQYF. CDR3 nucleotides: TGCGCCAGCAGCCTAGCAGATACGCAGTATTTT.

The chain is built from TRBV9 and TRBJ2-1; TRBD2 might be the D (6 bases). Germline CDR1 is SGDLS and CDR2 is YYNGEE. V lost 4 bases and J lost 0, with 14 bases in between. The CDR3 is made up of 16 amino acids. The CDR3 reads CASSPLAPSSYNEQFF. DNA for the CDR3: TGTGCCAGCAGCCCTCTAGCGCCTAGCTCCTACAATGAGCAGTTCTTC.

This chain uses TRBV7-9 with TRBJ2-7; 8 bases map to TRBD1. Per the germline V gene, CDR1 is SEHNR and CDR2 is FQNEAQ (reference sequence). The CDR3 runs 14 residues. Trimming at V came to 4 bases and at J to 7 bases, leaving 9 bases not matched to a gene. CDR3: CASSSFRGRREQYF. In nucleotides, the CDR3 is TGTGCCAGCAGCTCATTCAGGGGGCGTAGGGAGCAGTACTTC.

This clone has only a few counts. The rearrangement joins TRBV7-6 to TRBJ2-3, with 9 positions matching TRBD2. V lost 5 bases to trimming and J lost 0 bases; unmatched junction nucleotides: 0. CDR3 length: 14 residues. In germline, CDR1 is SGHVS, CDR2 FNYEAQ. The CDR3 here is CASSTSGSTDTQYF. The CDR3 coding sequence is TGTGCCAGCAGCACTAGCGGGAGCACAGATACGCAGTATTTT.

This clone was counted once. This chain joins TRBV19 and TRBJ2-4; D is unresolved. Germline V gene lookup returns CDR1 LNHDA and CDR2 SQIVND (reference sequence). This CDR3 is 11 amino acids long. V shed 11 bases and J shed 3 bases, with 8 bases lying between them. CDR3 in amino acids: CAGEGKNIQYF. The CDR3 DNA follows: TGTGCCGGTGAAGGCAAAAACATTCAGTACTTC.

About this clone: Other nucleotide sequences from this sample produce the same CDR3. The chain links TRBV20-1 to TRBJ2-5; D call uncertain. V was pared by 6 bases and J by 1 base, with 3 bases between. The CDR3 covers 10 residues. The V gene's germline CDR1 is DFQATT and CDR2 SNEGSKA (reference sequence). The CDR3 protein is CSASQETQYF. CDR3 nucleotides: TGCAGTGCCAGCCAAGAGACCCAGTACTTC.

The chain recombines TRBV28 with TRBJ2-6, with D hard to call. The CDR3 loop spans 16 amino acids. Per the germline V gene, CDR1 is MDHEN and CDR2 is SYDVKM. V was trimmed by 3 bases and J by 0 bases, leaving 9 bases between them. In DNA, the CDR3 is TGTGCCAGCAGTTTCCCGTGGGGCTCTGGGGCCAACGTCCTGACTTTC. Amino acid sequence: CASSFPWGSGANVLTF.

This chain joins TRBV2 and TRBJ2-6, with D uncertain. Trimming pared 2 bases from V and 2 bases from J, leaving 10 bases between. Germline V CDR1 and CDR2: SNHLY, FYNNEI. This CDR3 is built from 16 residues. CDR3 region: CASSELPGAGANVLTF. For the CDR3, the DNA is TGTGCCAGCAGTGAACTTCCAGGAGCTGGGGCCAACGTCCTGACTTTC.